A selection of T cell receptor beta chains follows, all from one sample in a study of cytomegalovirus exposure and HLA in healthy donors. Using immunoSEQ multiplex PCR, the repertoire was profiled, and TCRdb retains in-frame clones only, with some absent. Its clone listing holds 200,000 to 250,000 clones. Material: PBMCs. Source of these receptors: a girl aged 2-10 years in good health and CMV-seropositive. The CDR3 runs from the conserved cysteine through the conserved F or W. The D gene is left open where the match is weak.

>TRBV15|.|TRBJ1-2
CATSRVDRTRYGYTF
>TRBV5-1|.|TRBJ2-7
CASSFAARGGRVGEQYF
>TRBV6-1|.|TRBJ2-1
CASSEGHRGQFF
>TRBV6-5|.|TRBJ1-2
CASSYDRGPLYGYTF
>TRBV10-2|.|TRBJ2-3
CASIADLSGLDTQYF
>TRBV4-1|.|TRBJ1-5
CASSQTVQGVQPQHF
>TRBV5-5|.|TRBJ2-5
CASSLGSEAETQYF
>TRBV5-1|TRBD2|TRBJ2-7
CASSLPGLAGTEQYF
>TRBV6-6|.|TRBJ1-1
CASSYLNREEAFF
>TRBV5-1|TRBD1|TRBJ1-4
CASSLRQGDPLDEKLFF
>TRBV7-6|TRBD2|TRBJ2-1
CASSRLAGGGYNEQFF
>TRBV27|TRBD2|TRBJ2-1
CASSLHPGLAGLNEQFF
>TRBV2|TRBD2|TRBJ2-3
CASSSTSVRTDTQYF
>TRBV7-8|.|TRBJ1-2
CASMGADSNYGYTF
>TRBV14|TRBD2|TRBJ2-3
CASSQVRGGRTVDTQYF
>TRBV5-1|.|TRBJ2-3
CASRLQGGSTDTQYF
>TRBV6-6|TRBD2|TRBJ2-5
CASSSGKGREQYF
>TRBV6-1|.|TRBJ2-1
CASTTRPSSYNEQFF
>TRBV11-3|.|TRBJ2-1
CASSLDPAYNEQFF
>TRBV2|TRBD2|TRBJ2-5
CASSGVGGETQYF
>TRBV18|TRBD2|TRBJ2-1
CASSPPGSGGSYNEQFF
>TRBV19|.|TRBJ1-1
CASSQPGNTEAFF
>TRBV5-4|.|TRBJ2-3
CASSSPIGGKTADTQYF
>TRBV27|TRBD2|TRBJ2-2
CASSLGGSSQVWTGELFF
>TRBV19|TRBD1|TRBJ1-3
CASSPRQGAQNTIYF
>TRBV28|TRBD1|TRBJ2-2
CASSLPTGQGYAGELFF
>TRBV28|.|TRBJ1-1
CASSPPRENTEAFF